The 22 T cell receptor beta chains presented below share a single source sample, sequenced in a study of identical twins. TCRdb re-called the 5' RACE reads with MiXCR, one entry per CDR3 protein. The sample records roughly 570,000 distinct CDR3 sequences, roughly 9.9% being singletons. The sample also formed part of further work on yellow fever vaccine responses in identical twins.

Specimen: PBMCs. The receptors derive from a woman aged 18-29 years in good health.

This clonotype was observed a few times. This may arise from a read error, as a much more abundant clone is one base away. The chain recombines TRBV7-9 with TRBJ1-1; D ambiguous. The CDR3 totals 12 residues. Germline CDR1 SEHNR, CDR2 FQNEAQ (reference sequence). Between the trimmed V and J ends, which lost 5 bases and 1 base, there was a span of 5 bases. CDR3 coding DNA: TGTGCCAGCAGCCAGGAGAACACTGAAGCTTTCTTT. This encodes CASSQENTEAFF.

In its sample, this clonotype was seen a few times. The chain uses TRBV24-1 and TRBJ2-3; D tentatively fits TRBD1 or TRBD2 (6 bases each). V lost 1 base, J lost 4 bases, and 14 bases lay in between. CDR1 and CDR2 (germline): KGHDR, SFDVKD. This CDR3 is built from 16 residues. DNA of the CDR3: TGTGCCACCAGTGATTTCCCGCCAGGGGAGGCAGATACGCAGTATTTT. It codes for CATSDFPPGEADTQYF.

This clonotype appeared a few times. The chain carries TRBV7-2 and TRBJ1-6, with 9 bases identical to TRBD1. Germline lookup yields CDR1 SGHTA and CDR2 FQGNSA. V shed 2 bases, J shed 10 bases, and the junction held 6 bases outside the gene matches. CDR3 length: 15 amino acids. The CDR3 DNA reads TGTGCCAGCAGCTTATCTCGGACAGGGGTGTCACCCCTCCACTTT. It specifies CASSLSRTGVSPLHF.

This clonotype was observed at least ten times. The rearrangement joins TRBV28 to TRBJ1-5; 7 nucleotides line up with TRBD1. Germline values: CDR1 MDHEN, CDR2 SYDVKM. After removal of 11 bases from V and 0 bases from J, the junction contained 4 bases not matched to a gene. There are 13 residues in the CDR3. CDR3 region: CASGGYSNQPQHF. CDR3 nucleotides: TGTGCCTCAGGGGGTTATAGCAATCAGCCCCAGCATTTT.

The rearrangement uses TRBV5-6 and TRBJ2-5; no clear D gene. The length of the CDR3 is 15 residues. Trimming removed 0 bases at V and 0 bases at J, with 9 bases between. Germline-derived CDR1 and CDR2 are SGHDT and YYEEEE. The CDR3 coding sequence is TGTGCCAGCAGCTTGGGGCAGCCGTACCAAGAGACCCAGTACTTC. Translating it yields CASSLGQPYQETQYF.

Of note for this clonotype: Possible read error: a much larger clone is one base away. The V and J genes are TRBV4-1 and TRBJ2-2, with 10 bases fitting TRBD2. This CDR3 spans 16 amino acids. Germline CDR1 reads MGHRA; CDR2 reads YSYEKL. This CDR3 is CDSSQIAGGPPGELFF. The CDR3 nucleotides are TGCGACAGCAGCCAGATAGCGGGGGGACCCCCCGGGGAGCTGTTTTTT.

The V call is TRBV12-3 or TRBV12-4, the J call TRBJ2-5; 11 positions match TRBD2. Trimming removed 8 bases from V and 5 bases from J; junction bases left unmatched: 13. The CDR3 is 16 residues long. The DNA for the CDR3 is TGTGCCAGCCGGCGGCCGGGACTAGCGGTTCCCGAGACCCAGTACTTC. Encoded protein: CASRRPGLAVPETQYF.

The sample holds a few counts of this clonotype. The genes are TRBV4-2 and TRBJ2-5; D unresolved. CDR3 length: 14 residues. The germline V and J ends were trimmed by 0 bases and 5 bases, with 10 bases remaining between them. CDR1 and CDR2 (germline): LGHNA, YNFKEQ. CDR3 loop: CASSQDLMSETQYF. Written as DNA, the CDR3 is TGTGCCAGCAGCCAAGATCTGATGTCGGAGACCCAGTACTTC.

Only a few counts were recorded for this clonotype. The CDR3 bases are TGCGCCAGCAGCTCACGGACAGGGAATGAACCAACCAATGAGCAGTTCTTC. Translation: CASSSRTGNEPTNEQFF. V usage is TRBV5-1 and J usage is TRBJ2-1, with 8 nucleotides matching TRBD1. This CDR3 contains 17 residues. Germline loops: CDR1 SGHRS, CDR2 YFSETQ. With 3 bases clipped from V and 6 bases from J, the junction kept 14 bases outside the gene matches.

Only a few counts were recorded for this clonotype. The chain couples TRBV4-3 to TRBJ2-1, with unresolved D. V was clipped by 0 bases and J by 0 bases, with 9 bases between them. Germline loops: CDR1 LGHNA, CDR2 YSLEER. The CDR3 runs 16 residues. The CDR3 sequence is CASSQEGLSSYNEQFF. The CDR3 coding sequence is TGCGCCAGCAGCCAAGAAGGCCTGAGCTCCTACAATGAGCAGTTCTTC.

This clonotype was counted ten times or more. The chain recombines TRBV28 with TRBJ2-7; 8 bases match TRBD2. The V segment lost 5 bases and the J segment 3 bases; nucleotides outside the gene matches: 9. This CDR3 comprises 15 residues. Germline CDR1 and CDR2: MDHEN and SYDVKM. CDR3 loop: CASSPGGGRVYEQYF. The CDR3, as DNA: TGTGCCAGCAGTCCGGGGGGGGGCAGGGTCTACGAGCAGTACTTC.

About this clonotype itself: Mismatch with germline at one junction end may stem from a read error. The gene calls are TRBV29-1 and TRBJ2-2, with 11 bases lining up with TRBD1. The germline CDR1 and CDR2 sequences are SQVTM and ANQGSEA. The CDR3 has 14 amino acids. The CDR3: CSAGQGARAGELFF. The CDR3 nucleotides are TGCAGCGCCGGACAGGGGGCGAGAGCCGGGGAGTTGTTTTTT.

This clonotype was detected a few times. The genes are TRBV15 and TRBJ2-3, with D possibly TRBD2 on 5 matching bases. V shed 0 bases and J shed 0 bases, with 13 bases lying between them. Germline CDR1 LNHNV, CDR2 YYDKDF (reference sequence). This CDR3 has 17 amino acids. The CDR3 DNA reads as TGTGCCACCAGCAGAGAAGAGGGTGGGGTGAGCACAGATACGCAGTATTTT. Protein sequence: CATSREEGGVSTDTQYF.

This clonotype was counted many times. This rearrangement joins TRBV10-3 to TRBJ2-1; TRBD2 agrees at 11 bases. The ends lost 4 bases at V and 5 bases at J; junction bases unmatched: 4. CDR1 and CDR2 from the germline V gene are ENHRY and SYGVKD. This CDR3 comprises 15 residues. The CDR3, as DNA: TGTGCCATCAGTGGGGTAGCGGGAGGGAACAATGAGCAGTTCTTC. Translating gives CAISGVAGGNNEQFF.

This clonotype has only a few counts. The rearrangement joins TRBV7-9 to TRBJ2-5; 12 bases match TRBD1. Germline V gene sequence: CDR1 SEHNR, CDR2 FQNEAQ (reference sequence). The CDR3 sequence is 16 residues long. With 5 bases clipped from V and 5 bases from J, the junction kept 9 bases outside the gene matches. CDR3 nucleotides: TGTGCCAGCAGCCGACCCGGGACAGGGGGCGGGGAGACCCAGTACTTC. Translating gives CASSRPGTGGGETQYF.

The chain combines TRBV18 with TRBJ2-5; no definite D call. Trimming left V 0 bases short and J 5 bases short, with 10 bases between. Germline values: CDR1 KGHSH, CDR2 LQKENI. The CDR3 loop spans 14 amino acids. Here the CDR3 reads CASSPPSMRETQYF. In DNA form, the CDR3 reads TGTGCCAGCTCACCACCGTCTATGCGGGAGACCCAGTACTTC.

This clonotype was picked up many times. V usage is TRBV12-3 or TRBV12-4 and J usage is TRBJ2-1; TRBD1 aligns across 7 bases. The CDR3 extends over 13 amino acids. V was pared by 4 bases and J by 7 bases, with 4 bases of the junction left unmatched. The CDR3 loop reads CASSSDRVNEQFF. CDR3 bases: TGTGCCAGCAGTTCTGACAGGGTTAATGAGCAGTTCTTC.

This clonotype was picked up many times. The genes are TRBV20-1 and TRBJ1-5; D might be TRBD1 (5 bases). The V end lost 6 bases, the J end lost 7 bases, and 16 bases lay between the germline ends. CDR3 length equals 13 residues. Germline V lookup: CDR1 DFQATT, CDR2 SNEGSKA (reference sequence). CDR3 loop: CSAQTGRDQPQHF. CDR3 bases: TGCAGTGCCCAGACCGGCAGGGACCAGCCCCAGCATTTT.

V and J are TRBV6-6 and TRBJ2-7; possible D gene TRBD2, 5 bases. V was cut by 0 bases and J by 12 bases, with 12 bases left in between. CDR1 and CDR2 (germline): MNHNY, SVGAGI (reference sequence). This CDR3 has 12 amino acids. CDR3 coding DNA: TGTGCCAGCAGTTACTCGAGGGTACTCAGGTACTTC. This sequence encodes CASSYSRVLRYF.

This clonotype has more than one count but fewer than ten. The chain employs TRBV3-1 and TRBJ1-1; D is possibly TRBD1 (6 bases). Trimming removed 2 bases from V and 1 base from J, with 8 bases in between. Germline CDR1 LGHDT, CDR2 YNNKEL (reference sequence). The CDR3 totals 14 residues. The CDR3 bases are TGTGCCAGCAGCCAATCGGGACAGAACACTGAAGCTTTCTTT. Translated, it gives CASSQSGQNTEAFF.

The gene calls are TRBV7-9 and TRBJ1-4, with 9 bases fitting TRBD1. CDR3 length: 17 residues. The V gene's germline CDR1 is SEHNR and CDR2 FQNEAQ (reference sequence). The V segment lost 5 bases and the J segment 8 bases; nucleotides outside the gene matches: 15. The CDR3: CASSPHTGGADYEKLFF. CDR3 bases: TGTGCCAGCAGCCCTCATACAGGGGGCGCAGATTACGAAAAACTGTTTTTT.

The rearrangement joins TRBV29-1 to TRBJ2-3; TRBD2 matches 7 bases. Germline values: CDR1 SQVTM, CDR2 ANQGSEA. V lost 3 bases, J lost 2 bases, and 8 bases stayed unmatched. This CDR3 spans 15 amino acids. CDR3 region: CSVERSGATTDTQYF. For the CDR3, the DNA is TGCAGCGTTGAGAGAAGCGGGGCGACCACAGATACGCAGTATTTT.